This T cell receptor (beta chain) derives from a study of liver allograft versus peripheral blood T cells. Background on the study: Transplanted-liver and recipient peripheral blood T cell receptor repertoires were compared.

In regard to this clonotype: What it binds is unknown.

TCRdb re-analysed the reads in MiXCR, keeping a single row per CDR3 protein. The sample lists roughly 7,800 distinct CDR3 sequences, more than 15% occurring once. The CDR3 is 12 amino acids. Deletions cut 1 base from V and 4 bases from J, with 2 bases between. Germline CDR1 SNHLY, CDR2 FYNNEI. Findings of the study overall: Reportedly, the T cell receptor repertoires present inside liver allografts differed from those in peripheral blood.

The chain uses TRBV2 and TRBJ1-3; unclear D gene. The receptor comes from a human patient who had a liver transplant. Part of the T cells may come from the graft donor. In nucleotides, the CDR3 is TGTGCCAGCAGTGAAGGGGGAAACACCATATATTTT. It translates to CASSEGGNTIYF.